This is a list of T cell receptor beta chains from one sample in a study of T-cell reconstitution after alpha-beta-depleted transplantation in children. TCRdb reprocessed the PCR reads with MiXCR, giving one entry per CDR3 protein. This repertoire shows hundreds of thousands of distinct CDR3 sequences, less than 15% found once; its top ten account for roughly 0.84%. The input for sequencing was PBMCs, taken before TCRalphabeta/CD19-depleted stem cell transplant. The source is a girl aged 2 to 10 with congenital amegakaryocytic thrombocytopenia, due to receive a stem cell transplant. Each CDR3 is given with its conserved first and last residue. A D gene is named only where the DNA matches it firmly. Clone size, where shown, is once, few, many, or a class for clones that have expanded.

DNA: TGCAGTGCTAGACCCGTCGGACTAGCGGGAGATTACAATGAGCAGTTCTTC; CDR3: CSARPVGLAGDYNEQFF; J: TRBJ2-1; V: TRBV20-1; size: many; D: TRBD2
DNA: TGTGCCAGCAGCATGGTCAACGAGCAGTACTTC; CDR3: CASSMVNEQYF; J: TRBJ2-7; V: TRBV5-6; size: many; D: .
DNA: TGCAGTGCCCAGACTCCAGGGGTTAGCACAGATACGCAGTATTTT; CDR3: CSAQTPGVSTDTQYF; J: TRBJ2-3; V: TRBV20-1; size: few; D: .
DNA: TGTGCCAGCAGTTTATCGGGCGGAGAGACCCAGTACTTC; CDR3: CASSLSGGETQYF; J: TRBJ2-5; V: TRBV28; size: many; D: .
DNA: TGTGCCAGCAGCTCGGCGACTAGAGCCTACAATGAGCAGTTCTTC; CDR3: CASSSATRAYNEQFF; J: TRBJ2-1; V: TRBV7-6; size: many; D: .
DNA: TGCAGTGCTAGAGCCCTCCTCTTCGAGACCCAGTACTTC; CDR3: CSARALLFETQYF; J: TRBJ2-5; V: TRBV20-1; size: many; D: .
DNA: TGTGCCAGCTCACTTATTACCAACCAAGAGACCCAGTACTTC; CDR3: CASSLITNQETQYF; J: TRBJ2-5; V: TRBV18; size: .; D: .
DNA: TGCGCCAGCAGCTTCGACCCTAGGGGGGCCAACGTCCTGACTTTC; CDR3: CASSFDPRGANVLTF; J: TRBJ2-6; V: TRBV5-1; size: .; D: .
DNA: TGTGCCATCAGTGAGCATCGGGGCGGGAGTAAGGAGACCCAGTACTTC; CDR3: CAISEHRGGSKETQYF; J: TRBJ2-5; V: TRBV10-3; size: once; D: TRBD2
DNA: TGTGCCAGCAGCTCCGAGAGGGGGAGATCCCTTCACAATGAGCAGTTCTTC; CDR3: CASSSERGRSLHNEQFF; J: TRBJ2-1; V: TRBV7-2; size: many; D: .